One sample yielded the 28 T cell receptor beta chains listed below, sequenced in a study of PD-L1 blockade in urothelial cancer. Sequencing used immunoSEQ multiplex PCR; TCRdb keeps in-frame clones, though not all of them. In the table there are around 50,000 clones, more than 80% of which are singletons. Time point described: pretreatment peripheral blood. The sequencing used PBMCs, collected around atezolizumab (anti-PD-L1) treatment. The receptor set was obtained from a man aged 50-60 years with urothelial cancer.

This rearrangement joins TRBV5-1 to TRBJ2-7, with 7 bases lining up with TRBD1. Germline loops: CDR1 SGHRS, CDR2 YFSETQ. The CDR3 runs to 15 residues. J gave up 1 base and V 4 bases, and 8 bases lay outside the gene matches. CDR3 DNA sequence: TGCGCCAGCAGCAGCCCGGGACAGAGTTCCTACGAGCAGTACTTC. This gives the protein CASSSPGQSSYEQYF.

CDR3 protein: CASSVYGLSTDTQYF. As DNA, the CDR3 is TGTGCCAGCAGTGTGTACGGGTTAAGCACAGATACGCAGTATTTT. The rearrangement joins TRBV6-1 to TRBJ2-3; D gene uncertain. The CDR3 sequence is 15 residues long. Trimming stripped 4 bases from V and 0 bases from J, with 11 bases between. Germline V CDR1 and CDR2: MNHNS, SASEGT.

This rearrangement joins TRBV13 to TRBJ1-2; D gene unclear. The CDR3 is 14 amino acids. CDR1 is PRHDT, CDR2 FYEKMQ, per germline (reference sequence). V was trimmed by 5 bases and J by 0 bases, leaving 10 bases between them. CDR3 loop: CASSPGVTNYGYTF. The DNA for the CDR3 is TGTGCCAGCAGCCCCGGGGTAACTAACTATGGCTACACCTTC. The full variable domain, completed using reference TRBV13 and TRBJ1-2, is AAGVIQSPRHLIKEKRETATLKCYPIPRHDTVYWYQQGPGQDPQFLISFYEKMQSDKGSIPDRFSAQQFSDYHSELNMSSLELGDSALYFCASSPGVTNYGYTFGSGTRLTVV.

Only a few counts were recorded for this clone. This chain connects TRBV27 to TRBJ1-1; D gene uncertain. Trimming stripped 1 base from V and 2 bases from J, with 11 bases between. This CDR3 comprises 15 residues. CDR1 is MNHEY and CDR2 is SMNVEV in the germline V gene (reference sequence). This CDR3 is CASSLFAGPNTEAFF. CDR3 coding DNA: TGTGCCAGCAGTTTATTTGCAGGCCCTAACACTGAAGCTTTCTTT.

The V gene is TRBV16, the J gene TRBJ2-7; D may be TRBD2 (5 bases). V lost 1 base and J 2 bases, leaving 9 bases between the germline ends. There are 14 residues in the CDR3. Per germline, CDR1 KGHSY and CDR2 FQNENV. The CDR3 reads CASSQYGSTYEQYF. The CDR3 DNA reads TGTGCCAGCAGCCAATATGGGAGTACCTACGAGCAGTACTTC. The whole variable domain, remainder taken from reference TRBV16 and TRBJ2-7, is GEEVAQTPKHLVRGEGQKAKLYCAPIKGHSYVFWYQQVLKNEFKFLISFQNENVFDETGMPKERFSAKCLPNSPCSLEIQATKLEDSAVYFCASSQYGSTYEQYFGPGTRLTVT.

The V and J genes are TRBV10-1 and TRBJ2-5; D is perhaps TRBD2 (5 bases). CDR1 WNHNN and CDR2 SYGVQD come from the germline V gene (reference sequence). This CDR3 is built from 13 residues. Between the trimmed V and J ends, which lost 3 bases and 5 bases, there was a span of 10 bases. CDR3 sequence: CASSESGSETQYF. CDR3 nucleotide sequence: TGCGCCAGCAGTGAATCGGGAAGCGAGACCCAGTACTTC.

The rearrangement joins TRBV10-3 to TRBJ1-1, with D possibly matching TRBD1 (6 bases). Germline-derived CDR1 and CDR2 are ENHRY and SYGVKD. V lost 5 bases and J lost 0, with 10 bases in between. CDR3 size: 14 residues. The CDR3 loop reads CAISMDSLNTEAFF. The CDR3 DNA reads as TGTGCCATCAGTATGGACAGCTTGAACACTGAAGCTTTCTTT.

This clone was seen a single time. The chain has TRBV5-1 and TRBJ2-3; perhaps TRBD1 as D (5 bases). The CDR3 sequence is 16 residues long. The germline V gene has CDR1 SGHRS and CDR2 YFSETQ. Trimming took 4 bases from V and 2 from J, leaving 17 bases between them. The CDR3, as DNA: TGCGCCAGCAGCCCCGCAGACAGAATAACCACAGATACGCAGTATTTT. Its translation: CASSPADRITTDTQYF.

The CDR3 is CASSPAGVPDTQYF. The CDR3 DNA follows: TGTGCCAGCAGTCCAGCGGGAGTCCCAGATACGCAGTATTTT. The chain combines TRBV27 with TRBJ2-3; 8 positions match TRBD2. Looked up from germline, CDR1 is MNHEY and CDR2 is SMNVEV (reference sequence). The V segment lost 5 bases and the J segment 4 bases; nucleotides outside the gene matches: 5. CDR3 size: 14 residues.

In this sample, this clone turned up once. The DNA of the CDR3 is TGCGCCAGCAGCCCGGAGGCACAGGGGGCGGGTGGCTACACCTTC. Translated: CASSPEAQGAGGYTF. V usage is TRBV5-1 and J usage is TRBJ1-2, with 9 nucleotides matching TRBD1. V shed 4 bases, J shed 7 bases, and the junction held 11 bases outside the gene matches. The CDR3 contains 15 residues. Germline values: CDR1 SGHRS, CDR2 YFSETQ.

The chain is built from TRBV6-9 and TRBJ1-5; a weak D match, TRBD1 (5 bases). This CDR3 region has 17 residues. Germline loops: CDR1 MNHGY, CDR2 SVAAGI. Deletions cut 6 bases from V and 2 bases from J, with 20 bases between. As DNA, the CDR3 is TGTGCCAGCAGGACCACCCGGGGGAGAGTACGCAATCAGCCCCAGCATTTT. This encodes CASRTTRGRVRNQPQHF.

This clone is a singleton in its sample. The chain is built from TRBV6-1 and TRBJ2-1; D is unclear. V was pared by 7 bases and J by 6 bases, with 16 bases between. From germline, CDR1 is MNHNS and CDR2 SASEGT. The CDR3 is made up of 14 amino acids. The CDR3 coding sequence is TGTGCCAGCACCCCCCAGGCAGAACTCAATGAGCAGTTCTTC. Protein: CASTPQAELNEQFF.

The chain has TRBV5-1 and TRBJ2-5, with TRBD1 matching over 8 bases. CDR3 size: 19 residues. J gave up 1 base and V 4 bases, and 18 bases lay outside the gene matches. Germline V CDR1 and CDR2: SGHRS, YFSETQ. DNA of the CDR3: TGCGCCAGCAGCCTTATTATAGGCAGGGGGCGGGGAAGCCAAGAGACCCAGTACTTC. Its protein is CASSLIIGRGRGSQETQYF.

Comments on this clone: The junction shows a germline mismatch at one end, possibly a read error. This chain links TRBV2 with TRBJ1-2, with TRBD1 as a possible D gene (6 bases). The germline gives CDR1 SNHLY, CDR2 FYNNEI. The CDR3 is made up of 15 amino acids. Here the CDR3 DNA reads TGTGCCAGCCGTGAACGGGACACCACTAACTATGGCTACACCTTC. Translation gives CASRERDTTNYGYTF.

The chain couples TRBV7-8 to TRBJ2-7; TRBD2 is a possible D gene (5 bases). V lost 5 bases and J 3 bases, leaving 23 bases between the germline ends. Looked up from germline, CDR1 is SGHVS and CDR2 is FQNEAQ. This CDR3 contains 17 residues. CDR3: CASSRTGRIKDYYEQYF. The CDR3 DNA sequence: TGTGCCAGCAGCCGTACCGGGCGAATAAAAGACTACTACGAGCAGTACTTC.

The rearrangement joins TRBV7-6 to TRBJ2-7; TRBD2 aligns across 8 bases. Trimming removed 5 bases from V and 7 bases from J; junction bases left unmatched: 7. Germline CDR1 reads SGHVS; CDR2 reads FNYEAQ. This CDR3 is built from 13 residues. The CDR3 loop is CASSAGGAGEQYF. In DNA form, the CDR3 reads TGTGCCAGCAGCGCCGGGGGGGCTGGGGAGCAGTACTTC.

The chain links TRBV6-5 to TRBJ1-1; 7 bases line up with TRBD1. V lost 7 bases to trimming and J lost 4 bases; unmatched junction nucleotides: 9. The CDR3 extends over 14 amino acids. Germline V gene lookup returns CDR1 MNHEY and CDR2 SVGAGI. The CDR3 loop reads CASTPVYRGTEAFF. For the CDR3, the DNA is TGTGCCAGCACTCCCGTCTACAGGGGCACTGAAGCTTTCTTT.

This chain links TRBV20-1 with TRBJ2-1; no definite D call. The CDR3 is 11 residues long. Looked up from germline, CDR1 is DFQATT and CDR2 is SNEGSKA (reference sequence). Trimming removed 7 bases at V and 6 bases at J, with 10 bases between. For the CDR3, the DNA is TGCAGTGGGGTACAGTTCAATGAGCAGTTCTTC. Protein: CSGVQFNEQFF.

This sequence joins TRBV7-2 and TRBJ1-1; D might be TRBD1 (6 bases). V was cut by 3 bases and J by 5 bases, with 16 bases left in between. CDR3 length: 15 residues. Germline V gene data show CDR1 as SGHTA and CDR2 as FQGNSA. Here the CDR3 reads CASSFGRGSGTEAFF. In DNA, the CDR3 is TGTGCCAGCAGCTTTGGCAGGGGCAGTGGGACTGAAGCTTTCTTT.

The rearrangement links TRBV7-9 to TRBJ2-5; 9 nucleotides agree with TRBD2. Looked up from germline, CDR1 is SEHNR and CDR2 is FQNEAQ (reference sequence). V trimming: 3 bases; J trimming: 5 bases; junction bases outside the gene matches: 13. The CDR3 is 17 amino acids. CDR3 coding DNA: TGTGCCAGCAGCTTTAAGAAGGCGGGAGGGCCGCGGGAGACCCAGTACTTC. Translation: CASSFKKAGGPRETQYF.

This rearrangement joins TRBV12-5 to TRBJ2-2; the D is unclear. CDR1 and CDR2 (germline): LGHNT, FRNRAP. V lost 0 bases and J lost 2, with 10 bases in between. This CDR3 region has 16 residues. The CDR3, as DNA: TGTGCTAGTGGTTTGGTACGGAGTATAAACACCGGGGAGCTGTTTTTT. Translating it yields CASGLVRSINTGELFF.

Only a few counts were recorded for this clone. This chain uses TRBV30 with TRBJ2-1, with D possibly matching TRBD2 (7 bases). Germline V lookup: CDR1 GTSNPN, CDR2 SVGIG (reference sequence). The CDR3 runs 16 residues. Trimming left V 3 bases short and J 0 bases short, with 15 bases between. CDR3 DNA: TGTGCCTGGAGGAGGGGGGGACCGAGCTCCTACAATGAGCAGTTCTTC. Protein: CAWRRGGPSSYNEQFF.

The count of this clone is one. This chain uses TRBV9 with TRBJ2-5; TRBD2 matches at 9 bases. With 0 bases clipped from V and 9 bases from J, the junction kept 6 bases outside the gene matches. This CDR3 contains 14 residues. Germline V gene data show CDR1 as SGDLS and CDR2 as YYNGEE. The CDR3 coding sequence is TGTGCCAGCAGCGTAGGTGGGACTAGCTTTCCCCAGTACTTC. As protein: CASSVGGTSFPQYF. The complete variable domain, with remaining parts taken from reference TRBV9 and TRBJ2-5, reads DSGVTQTPKHLITATGQRVTLRCSPRSGDLSVYWYQQSLDQGLQFLIQYYNGEERAKGNILERFSAQQFPDLHSELNLSSLELGDSALYFCASSVGGTSFPQYFGPGTRLLVL.

The chain carries TRBV19 and TRBJ1-4, with 7 bases lining up with TRBD1. V dropped 5 bases and J dropped 5; count of bases not matched to a gene: 8. Germline V CDR1 and CDR2: LNHDA, SQIVND (reference sequence). The CDR3 length is 15 residues. CDR3 in amino acids: CASSGWDRPNEKLFF. The CDR3 DNA sequence: TGTGCCAGTAGTGGATGGGACAGACCGAATGAAAAACTGTTTTTT.

V and J are TRBV11-1 and TRBJ2-2, with 16 bases fitting TRBD2. Germline V gene data show CDR1 as SGHAT and CDR2 as FQDESV (reference sequence). After removal of 3 bases from V and 4 bases from J, the junction contained 5 bases not matched to a gene. This CDR3 is 18 amino acids long. CDR3 residues: CASSLGTSGGAGTGELFF. CDR3 nucleotide sequence: TGTGCCAGCAGCTTGGGGACTAGCGGGGGGGCCGGCACCGGGGAGCTGTTTTTT.

The CDR3 region has the DNA TGCAGCGTTGTAAGTGGCACACTGAACACTGAAGCTTTCTTT. Translation: CSVVSGTLNTEAFF. The chain couples TRBV29-1 to TRBJ1-1; D is unclear. Germline lookup yields CDR1 SQVTM and CDR2 ANQGSEA. Trimming cost V 4 bases and J 0 bases, with 12 bases left between them. The length of the CDR3 is 14 residues.

The genes are TRBV9 and TRBJ2-1; maybe TRBD2 (5 bases). Germline V gene sequence: CDR1 SGDLS, CDR2 YYNGEE. With 4 bases removed from V and 8 bases from J, the gap between germline ends came to 22 bases. The CDR3 runs to 16 residues. CDR3 sequence: CASSHSLRGLGDEQFF. For the CDR3, the DNA is TGTGCCAGCAGCCATTCGCTGCGCGGACTTGGGGATGAGCAGTTCTTC.

This clone was observed a few times. The CDR3 DNA follows: TGTGCCAGCCCCTGGAGACTAGCGGTACCCCATACCCCCTACGAGCAGTACTTC. Its protein is CASPWRLAVPHTPYEQYF. The V and J genes are TRBV21-1 and TRBJ2-7; the table's D call, TRBD2, was not checked against the DNA. TRBV21-1 is noted as a pseudogene. The CDR3 contains 18 residues.